A single sample gave rise to the 19 T cell receptor beta chains below, sequenced in a study of blood T cell repertoires in COVID-19. Profiled with immunoSEQ multiplex PCR; TCRdb holds only in-frame clones, not every one. The sample lists a few hundred thousand clones, over 75% occurring once. The sample comprised PBMCs or T cells enriched from blood (not recorded which). Source of these receptors: an older woman who had recovered from COVID-19.

In this sample, this clone turned up a few times. The gene calls are TRBV9 and TRBJ2-2; D possibly corresponds to TRBD2 (5 bases). The CDR3 is 15 amino acids. Germline CDR1 reads SGDLS; CDR2 reads YYNGEE. The ends were cut back, 6 bases at V and 2 bases at J, with 14 bases in the middle. The CDR3 protein is CASTPGVTNTGELFF. The CDR3 nucleotides read TGTGCCAGCACCCCCGGGGTTACTAACACCGGGGAGCTGTTTTTT.

The chain combines TRBV4-2 with TRBJ1-2; D is ambiguous. Between the trimmed V and J ends, which lost 4 bases and 4 bases, there was a span of 19 bases. Germline V gives CDR1 LGHNA, CDR2 YNFKEQ. The CDR3 consists of 16 residues. The CDR3 DNA reads as TGTGCCAGCAGCCGAATTGGGGAGGAGAGGATCTATGGCTACACCTTC. Amino acid sequence: CASSRIGEERIYGYTF.

The V gene is TRBV19, the J gene TRBJ2-3; TRBD2 matches 7 bases. The germline V gene has CDR1 LNHDA and CDR2 SQIVND (reference sequence). V gave up 1 base and J gave up 1 base; unmatched junction bases: 2. The CDR3 totals 15 residues. The CDR3, as DNA: TGTGCCAGTAGTATAGTCACTAGCGGCACAGATACGCAGTATTTT. Amino acid sequence: CASSIVTSGTDTQYF.

V and J are TRBV2 and TRBJ2-5; 7 bases are a match to TRBD1. Germline V gene data show CDR1 as SNHLY and CDR2 as FYNNEI. The CDR3 has 15 residues. V shed 8 bases, J shed 5 bases, and the junction held 14 bases outside the gene matches. DNA for the CDR3: TGTGCCAGCGGGAGAGGGGGCGCCGATTTGGAGACCCAGTACTTC. This codes for CASGRGGADLETQYF.

This clone was seen a few times. The V call is TRBV4-2, the J call TRBJ1-2; D is unclear. V was cut by 2 bases and J by 5 bases, with 9 bases left in between. The CDR3 has 13 amino acids. The germline V gene encodes CDR1 LGHNA and CDR2 YNFKEQ. In DNA, the CDR3 is TGTGCCAGCAGCCAACGCGGGAGGTATGGCTACACCTTC. Translated, it gives CASSQRGRYGYTF.

V usage is TRBV6-5 and J usage is TRBJ1-6; tentative D call: TRBD1 (6 bases). This CDR3 contains 13 residues. Trimming shortened V by 5 bases and J by 14 bases, and 16 bases separated the two germline ends. Germline CDR1 MNHEY, CDR2 SVGAGI. CDR3 coding DNA: TGTGCCAGCAGTACCGGGACACTTTCCACCCTCCACTTT. Its protein product is CASSTGTLSTLHF.

The gene calls are TRBV19 and TRBJ1-1, with 7 bases lining up with TRBD1. With 2 bases clipped from V and 5 bases from J, the junction kept 5 bases outside the gene matches. CDR1 and CDR2 (germline): LNHDA, SQIVND (reference sequence). The CDR3 extends over 14 amino acids. CDR3 amino acids: CASSIQGDDTEAFF. The CDR3 bases are TGTGCCAGTAGTATACAGGGGGACGATACTGAAGCTTTCTTT.

The J gene is TRBJ2-3, the V gene TRBV2; TRBD2 agrees at 7 bases. The CDR3 sequence is 13 residues long. V dropped 4 bases and J dropped 4; count of bases not matched to a gene: 2. The germline CDR1 and CDR2 sequences are SNHLY and FYNNEI. DNA for the CDR3: TGTGCCAGCAGTGGACTAGCTTCAGATACGCAGTATTTT. Translating gives CASSGLASDTQYF. The full variable domain, its missing parts supplied by reference TRBV2 and TRBJ2-3, is EPEVTQTPSHQVTQMGQEVILRCVPISNHLYFYWYRQILGQKVEFLVSFYNNEISEKSEIFDDQFSVERPDGSNFTLKIRSTKLEDSAMYFCASSGLASDTQYFGPGTRLTVL.

The chain uses TRBV15 and TRBJ2-2; D ambiguous. Germline lookup yields CDR1 LNHNV and CDR2 YYDKDF (reference sequence). CDR3 length: 12 residues. Trimming shortened V by 3 bases and J by 8 bases, and 7 bases separated the two germline ends. The CDR3 loop reads CATSRYTGELFF. The CDR3 nucleotides are TGTGCCACCAGCAGGTATACAGGGGAGCTGTTTTTT.

The chain uses TRBV7-2 and TRBJ1-1; 8 positions agree with TRBD1. This CDR3 has 13 amino acids. Losses at the gene ends were 7 bases for V and 3 bases for J; bases not matched to a gene: 4. The germline V gene encodes CDR1 SGHTA and CDR2 FQGNSA. The CDR3 DNA follows: TGTGCCAGCAACCGGGACAGGTACACTGAAGCTTTCTTT. Translating gives CASNRDRYTEAFF.

This rearrangement joins TRBV6-5 to TRBJ2-7, with 13 positions matching TRBD2. The CDR3 spans 15 residues. Losses at the gene ends were 4 bases for V and 5 bases for J; bases not matched to a gene: 5. The germline V gene has CDR1 MNHEY and CDR2 SVGAGI. CDR3 nucleotide sequence: TGTGCCAGCAGTTTGACTAGCGGGAGGTTCAACGAGCAGTACTTC. This encodes CASSLTSGRFNEQYF.

This chain connects TRBV6-5 to TRBJ2-5, with D possibly matching TRBD2 (6 bases). Germline-derived CDR1 and CDR2 are MNHEY and SVGAGI. Trimming removed 10 bases from V and 3 bases from J, with 15 bases in between. This CDR3 has 13 residues. This CDR3 reads CATAGGFEETQYF. CDR3 nucleotides: TGTGCCACCGCCGGGGGATTCGAAGAGACCCAGTACTTC.

The V and J genes are TRBV6-2 or TRBV6-3 and TRBJ1-1; 7 nucleotides match TRBD1. Germline V gene lookup returns CDR1 MNHEY and CDR2 SVGEGT. Unmatched junction bases numbered 15, after V lost 7 bases and J lost 4 bases. The CDR3 is 16 residues long. This CDR3 is CASTPGGAQIGTEAFF. CDR3 bases: TGTGCCAGCACCCCAGGGGGGGCACAGATAGGCACTGAAGCTTTCTTT.

The chain is built from TRBV5-6 and TRBJ1-4; no definite D call. Germline V gene sequence: CDR1 SGHDT, CDR2 YYEEEE. CDR3 size: 14 residues. V lost 0 bases and J 8 bases, leaving 11 bases between the germline ends. The CDR3 here is CASSLGDGGEKLFF. Here the CDR3 DNA reads TGTGCCAGCAGCTTGGGGGATGGAGGAGAAAAACTGTTTTTT.

This chain connects TRBV6-5 to TRBJ1-4; no firm D call. V lost 4 bases and J 4 bases, leaving 13 bases between the germline ends. Looked up from germline, CDR1 is MNHEY and CDR2 is SVGAGI. The CDR3 consists of 15 residues. The CDR3 DNA reads TGTGCCAGCAGTTTGACCGGGTTTGGTAATGAAAAACTGTTTTTT. Protein product: CASSLTGFGNEKLFF.

The chain combines TRBV3-1 (or the pseudogene TRBV3-2) with TRBJ2-7; 9 nucleotides agree with TRBD2. The CDR3 contains 15 residues. Germline CDR1 reads LGHDT; CDR2 reads YNNKEL (reference sequence). The trim removed 3 bases at V and 4 bases at J, leaving 7 bases unmatched. In DNA, the CDR3 is TGTGCCAGCAGCCATGAGGCAGCGGGGGGTTACGAGCAGTACTTC. This sequence encodes CASSHEAAGGYEQYF.

This clone was detected only once. CDR3 sequence (DNA): TGTGCCAGCAGTGAACAGGGGTCATACAATGAGCAGTTCTTC. This gives the protein CASSEQGSYNEQFF. The gene calls are TRBV2 and TRBJ2-1; a possible D gene is TRBD1 (6 bases). Germline CDR1 is SNHLY and CDR2 is FYNNEI. The length of the CDR3 is 14 residues. Deletions cut 2 bases from V and 4 bases from J, with 9 bases between.

This clone was found a few times. The chain carries TRBV6-5 and TRBJ1-2, with no clear D. The CDR3 is made up of 14 amino acids. Germline loops: CDR1 MNHEY, CDR2 SVGAGI. The V and J ends lost 2 bases and 8 bases respectively, with 15 bases between them. The CDR3 DNA reads as TGTGCCAGCAGTTACAGGGCAGAGGGTATAGGCTACACCTTC. This gives the protein CASSYRAEGIGYTF.

The chain joins TRBV19 to TRBJ1-2; D is ambiguous. CDR1 LNHDA and CDR2 SQIVND come from the germline V gene (reference sequence). Trimming left V 0 bases short and J 4 bases short, with 15 bases between. This CDR3 has 16 residues. In DNA form, the CDR3 reads TGTGCCAGTAGTATAGATCTAGGGAGTACCATCTATGGCTACACCTTC. Translation: CASSIDLGSTIYGYTF.